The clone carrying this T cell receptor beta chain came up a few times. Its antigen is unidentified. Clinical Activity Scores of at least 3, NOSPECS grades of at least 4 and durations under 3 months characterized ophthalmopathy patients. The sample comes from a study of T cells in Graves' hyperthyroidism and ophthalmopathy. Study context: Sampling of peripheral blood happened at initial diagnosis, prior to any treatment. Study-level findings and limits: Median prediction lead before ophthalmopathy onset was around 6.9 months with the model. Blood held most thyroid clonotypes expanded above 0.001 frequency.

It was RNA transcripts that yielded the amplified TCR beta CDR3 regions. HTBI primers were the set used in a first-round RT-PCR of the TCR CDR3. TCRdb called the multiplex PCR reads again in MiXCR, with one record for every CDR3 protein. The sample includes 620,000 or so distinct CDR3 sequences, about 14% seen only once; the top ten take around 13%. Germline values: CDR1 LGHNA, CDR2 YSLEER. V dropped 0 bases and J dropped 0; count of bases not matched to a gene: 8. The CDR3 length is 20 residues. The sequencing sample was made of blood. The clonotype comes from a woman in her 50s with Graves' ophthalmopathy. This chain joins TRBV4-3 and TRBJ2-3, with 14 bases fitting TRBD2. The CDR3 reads CASSQDLGTSGSRSTDTQYF. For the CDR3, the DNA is TGCGCCAGCAGCCAAGATCTAGGGACTAGCGGGAGTAGAAGCACAGATACGCAGTATTTT.